This entry concerns a single T cell receptor beta chain. Antigen unknown. An end of the junction differs from the germline gene, which may be a read error. This entry comes from a study of shared clonotypes between healthy human individuals. Study-level points and caveats: Clonotype sharing among donors, it was expected, would be affected by sequencing depth.

CDR3 size: 16 residues. Germline CDR1 reads SGHNT; CDR2 reads YYREEE (reference sequence). This table comes from immunoSEQ multiplex PCR, and its TCRdb copy is limited to in-frame clones, with some not included. The sample has over a million clones, 95% to 99% seen once. The V gene is TRBV5-4, the J gene TRBJ2-3; TRBD1 agrees at 9 bases. The sample taken for sequencing was naive CD4+ T cells sorted from blood. Subset defined: CD45RA+ positively selected. The clonotype was recovered from a man aged 25-45 years in good health. DNA for the CDR3: TGTGCCGGCAGCGTGATGACGGGACAGGGTAGCGATACGCAGTATTTT. Translation: CAGSVMTGQGSDTQYF.